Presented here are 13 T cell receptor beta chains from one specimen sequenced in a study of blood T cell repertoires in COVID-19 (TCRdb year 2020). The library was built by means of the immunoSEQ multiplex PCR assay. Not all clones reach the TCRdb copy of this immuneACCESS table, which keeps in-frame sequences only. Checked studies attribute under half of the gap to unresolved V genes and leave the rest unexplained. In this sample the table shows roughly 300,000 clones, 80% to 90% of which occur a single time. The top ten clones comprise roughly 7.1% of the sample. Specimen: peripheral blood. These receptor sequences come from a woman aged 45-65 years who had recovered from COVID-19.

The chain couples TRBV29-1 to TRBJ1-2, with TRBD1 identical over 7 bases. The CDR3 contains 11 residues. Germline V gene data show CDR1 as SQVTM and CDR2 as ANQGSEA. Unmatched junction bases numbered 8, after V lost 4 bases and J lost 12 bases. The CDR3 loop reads CSVGGDRVNTF. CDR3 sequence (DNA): TGCAGCGTTGGTGGCGACAGGGTGAACACCTTC.

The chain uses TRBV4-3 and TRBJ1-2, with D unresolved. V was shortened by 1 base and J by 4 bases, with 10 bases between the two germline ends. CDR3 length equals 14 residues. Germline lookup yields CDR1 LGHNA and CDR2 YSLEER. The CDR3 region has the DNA TGCGCCAGCAGCCAAGCGCTAACGGGCTATGGCTACACCTTC. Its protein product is CASSQALTGYGYTF.

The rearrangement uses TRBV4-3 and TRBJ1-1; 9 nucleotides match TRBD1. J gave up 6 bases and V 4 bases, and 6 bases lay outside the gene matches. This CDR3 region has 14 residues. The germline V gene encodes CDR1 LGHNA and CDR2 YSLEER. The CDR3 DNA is TGCGCCAGCAGCCGGGACAGGGAGGGGGCTGAAGCTTTCTTT. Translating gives CASSRDREGAEAFF.

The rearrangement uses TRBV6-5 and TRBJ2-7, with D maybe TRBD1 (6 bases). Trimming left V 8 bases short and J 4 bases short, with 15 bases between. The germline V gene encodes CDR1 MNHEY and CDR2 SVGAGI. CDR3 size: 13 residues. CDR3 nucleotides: TGTGCCAGCGGGAGACAGGTCGGGTACGAGCAGTACTTC. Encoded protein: CASGRQVGYEQYF.

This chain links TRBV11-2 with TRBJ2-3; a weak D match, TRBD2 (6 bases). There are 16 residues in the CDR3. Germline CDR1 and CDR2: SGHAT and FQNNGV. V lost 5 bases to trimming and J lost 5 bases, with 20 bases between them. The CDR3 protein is CASSKFTRERRDTQYF. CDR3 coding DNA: TGTGCCAGCAGCAAGTTCACGCGGGAAAGAAGAGATACGCAGTATTTT.

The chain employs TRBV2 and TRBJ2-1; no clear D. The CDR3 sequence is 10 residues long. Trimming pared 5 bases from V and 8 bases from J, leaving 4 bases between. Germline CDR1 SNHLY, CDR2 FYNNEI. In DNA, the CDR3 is TGTGCCAGCAGTCTTGATGAGCAGTTCTTC. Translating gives CASSLDEQFF.

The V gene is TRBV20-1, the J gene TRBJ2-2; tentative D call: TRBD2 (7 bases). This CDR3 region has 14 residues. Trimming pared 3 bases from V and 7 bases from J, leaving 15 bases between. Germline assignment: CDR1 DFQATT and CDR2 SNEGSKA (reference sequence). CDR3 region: CSASLGGPLGELFF. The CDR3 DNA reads TGCAGTGCTAGTCTCGGGGGGCCGCTCGGGGAGCTGTTTTTT.

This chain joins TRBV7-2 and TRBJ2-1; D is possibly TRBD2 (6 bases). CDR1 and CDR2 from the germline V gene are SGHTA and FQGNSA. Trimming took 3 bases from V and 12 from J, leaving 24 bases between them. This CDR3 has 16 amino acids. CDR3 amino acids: CASSFGTLNLNERQFF. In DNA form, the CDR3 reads TGTGCCAGCAGCTTTGGGACTCTAAACCTCAATGAGCGGCAGTTCTTC.

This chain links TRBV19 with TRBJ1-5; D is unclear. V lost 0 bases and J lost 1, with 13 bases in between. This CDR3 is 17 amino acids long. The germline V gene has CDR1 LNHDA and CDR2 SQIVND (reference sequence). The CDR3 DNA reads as TGTGCCAGTAGTATAGATCATGAGGGTTTGAGCAATCAGCCCCAGCATTTT. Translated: CASSIDHEGLSNQPQHF.

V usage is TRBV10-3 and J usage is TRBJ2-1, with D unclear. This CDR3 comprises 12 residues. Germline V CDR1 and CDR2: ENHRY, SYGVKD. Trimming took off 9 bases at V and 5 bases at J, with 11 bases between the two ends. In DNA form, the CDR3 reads TGTGCCATTTTAACTCGCCACAATGAGCAGTTCTTC. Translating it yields CAILTRHNEQFF.

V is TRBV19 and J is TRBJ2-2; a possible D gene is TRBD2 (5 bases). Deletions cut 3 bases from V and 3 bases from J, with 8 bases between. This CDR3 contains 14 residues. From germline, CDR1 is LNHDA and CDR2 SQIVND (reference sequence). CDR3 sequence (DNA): TGTGCCAGTAGTATCCGGGAACACACCGGGGAGCTGTTTTTT. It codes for CASSIREHTGELFF.

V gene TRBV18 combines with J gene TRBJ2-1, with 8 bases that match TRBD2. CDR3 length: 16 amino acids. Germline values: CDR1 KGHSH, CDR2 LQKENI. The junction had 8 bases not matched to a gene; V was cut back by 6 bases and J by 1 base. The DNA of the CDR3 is TGTGCCAGCTCCCCGGTGTTAGCGGGGTCCTACAATGAGCAGTTCTTC. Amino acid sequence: CASSPVLAGSYNEQFF.

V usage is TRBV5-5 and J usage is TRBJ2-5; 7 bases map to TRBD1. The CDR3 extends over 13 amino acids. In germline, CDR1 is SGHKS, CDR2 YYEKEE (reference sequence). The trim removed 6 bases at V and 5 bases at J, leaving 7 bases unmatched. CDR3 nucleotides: TGTGCCAGCACCCCGATACAGGGGGAGACCCAGTACTTC. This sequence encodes CASTPIQGETQYF.